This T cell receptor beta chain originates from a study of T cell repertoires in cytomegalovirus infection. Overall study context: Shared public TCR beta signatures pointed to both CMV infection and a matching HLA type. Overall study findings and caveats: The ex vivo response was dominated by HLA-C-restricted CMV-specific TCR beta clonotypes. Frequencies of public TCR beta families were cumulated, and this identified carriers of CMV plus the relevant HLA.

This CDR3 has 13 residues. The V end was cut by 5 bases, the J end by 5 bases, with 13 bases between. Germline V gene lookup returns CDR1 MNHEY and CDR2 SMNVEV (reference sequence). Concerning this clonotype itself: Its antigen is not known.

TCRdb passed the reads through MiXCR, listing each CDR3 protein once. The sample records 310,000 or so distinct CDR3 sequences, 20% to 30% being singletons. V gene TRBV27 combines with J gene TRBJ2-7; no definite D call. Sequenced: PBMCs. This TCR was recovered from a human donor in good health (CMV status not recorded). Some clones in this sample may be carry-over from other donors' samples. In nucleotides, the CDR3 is TGTGCCAGCAGTCCCCTCCTAAGAAACGAGCAGTACTTC. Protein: CASSPLLRNEQYF.